This record concerns one T cell receptor (beta chain) sequence. Sequencing used immunoSEQ multiplex PCR; TCRdb keeps in-frame clones, though not all of them. The profile shows roughly 140,000 clones, 88% of them singletons. The sample belongs to a study of blood T cell repertoires in COVID-19. V lost 5 bases and J 5 bases, leaving 11 bases between the germline ends. CDR3 length: 13 residues. Germline-derived CDR1 and CDR2 are KGHSH and LQKENI. The sequenced material came from peripheral blood. The chain employs TRBV18 and TRBJ2-3, with D possibly matching TRBD2 (5 bases). This clonotype was obtained from an older man with acute or convalescent COVID-19. CDR3 region: CASSDSEGDTQYF. The CDR3 DNA sequence: TGTGCCAGCTCAGATTCAGAGGGAGATACGCAGTATTTT. Together with reference TRBV18 and TRBJ2-3, the CDR3 gives the full variable domain: NAGVMQNPRHLVRRRGQEARLRCSPMKGHSHVYWYRQLPEEGLKFMVYLQKENIIDESGMPKERFSAEFPKEGPSILRIQQVVRGDSAAYFCASSDSEGDTQYFGPGTRLTVL.